The 8 T cell receptor beta chains below come from one sample, sequenced in a study of shared clonotypes between healthy human individuals. Assay: immunoSEQ multiplex PCR; the TCRdb copy retains only in-frame clones and omits some. The table shows hundreds of thousands of clones, with approximately 79% occurring only once. Material for sequencing was memory CD4+ T cells sorted from blood. Subset reported: CD45RA-negative fraction. The receptors stem from a woman in her twenties or thirties in good health.

This sequence joins TRBV28 and TRBJ2-1; 9 nucleotides line up with TRBD2. This CDR3 is built from 17 residues. V shed 6 bases and J 7 bases; nucleotides not matched to a gene: 16. Germline values: CDR1 MDHEN, CDR2 SYDVKM. CDR3 DNA: TGTGCCAGCAGCCTACTAGGAGTCGTAGCGGGAGAGAATGAGCAGTTCTTC. Amino acid sequence: CASSLLGVVAGENEQFF.

On this clone itself: Mismatch with germline at one junction end may stem from a read error. This chain links TRBV6-5 with TRBJ2-3; no clear D gene. The CDR3 is made up of 13 amino acids. Germline assignment: CDR1 MNHEY and CDR2 SVGAGI. CDR3 bases: TGCGCCAGCAGTGTGATTCTCACAGATACGCAGTATTTT. Residues: CASSVILTDTQYF.

The chain employs TRBV2 and TRBJ1-1, with D unresolved. CDR1 and CDR2 (germline): SNHLY, FYNNEI. This CDR3 comprises 13 residues. Trimming cost V 6 bases and J 1 base, with 9 bases left between them. The DNA of the CDR3 is TGTGCCAGCAGCCCGTACGGGAACACTGAAGCTTTCTTT. Amino acid sequence: CASSPYGNTEAFF.

Only a few counts were recorded for this clone. This sequence joins TRBV27 and TRBJ2-1, with D possibly called TRBD1 or TRBD2 (5 bases each). V lost 5 bases and J 5 bases, leaving 16 bases between the germline ends. The V gene's germline CDR1 is MNHEY and CDR2 SMNVEV (reference sequence). The CDR3 contains 15 residues. The CDR3 reads CASSGLGLADNEQFF. For the CDR3, the DNA is TGTGCCAGCAGTGGCCTGGGGCTAGCCGACAATGAGCAGTTCTTC.

This rearrangement joins TRBV28 to TRBJ2-7; D possibly corresponds to TRBD1 (6 bases). The germline gives CDR1 MDHEN, CDR2 SYDVKM. V lost 9 bases, J lost 5 bases, and 14 bases lay in between. The CDR3 sequence is 12 residues long. DNA for the CDR3: TGTGCCAGTGGGGGCATGACGCACGAGCAGTACTTC. Its translation is CASGGMTHEQYF.

This clone was detected only once. This chain links TRBV4-2 with TRBJ2-3; no firm D call. Trimming pared 1 base from V and 5 bases from J, leaving 7 bases between. Germline assignment: CDR1 LGHNA and CDR2 YNFKEQ. The CDR3 is 13 residues long. The CDR3: CASSQGTRDTQYF. The DNA of the CDR3 is TGTGCCAGCAGCCAAGGGACGAGAGATACGCAGTATTTT.

This clone was seen many times. Other DNA sequences in this sample translate to the same CDR3. The rearrangement joins TRBV7-2 to TRBJ2-7; 7 bases agree with TRBD2. This CDR3 spans 14 amino acids. Germline CDR1 reads SGHTA; CDR2 reads FQGNSA. Trimming removed 6 bases from V and 0 bases from J; junction bases left unmatched: 5. The CDR3 loop is CASSYQRDSYEQYF. CDR3 nucleotide sequence: TGTGCCAGCAGTTACCAGCGGGACTCCTACGAGCAGTACTTC.

This sequence joins TRBV19 and TRBJ2-6; D remains unclear. The germline gives CDR1 LNHDA, CDR2 SQIVND (reference sequence). The CDR3 sequence is 15 residues long. V was cut by 4 bases and J by 2 bases, with 9 bases left in between. The CDR3 region is CASSTSSAGANVLTF. In DNA form, the CDR3 reads TGTGCCAGTAGTACATCCAGCGCTGGGGCCAACGTCCTGACTTTC.